These 27 T cell receptor beta chains were sequenced from one sample in a study of CD8+ T cells in alopecia areata. Noted treatment: oral pan-JAK inhibitor, 5-10 mg twice daily. cDNA prepared by RNA extraction and subsequent reverse transcription served as the template for sequencing. Assay: immunoSEQ multiplex PCR; the TCRdb copy retains only in-frame clones and omits some. The sample includes around 100,000 clones, 85% to 90% of them seen just once. The input for sequencing was CD8+ T cells sorted from blood, taken around week 34, from a patient treated with tofacitinib. Receptors originate from a human donor with alopecia areata.

This chain joins TRBV5-6 and TRBJ2-7; D might be TRBD1 (6 bases). Germline V gene lookup returns CDR1 SGHDT and CDR2 YYEEEE. Trimming left V 7 bases short and J 1 base short, with 18 bases between. The CDR3 is 15 residues long. The CDR3 is CASHFPGHPSYEQYF. The CDR3 region has the DNA TGTGCCAGCCATTTTCCGGGACACCCATCCTACGAGCAGTACTTC.

The chain links TRBV15 to TRBJ1-1; D call uncertain. CDR3 size: 12 residues. Germline assignment: CDR1 LNHNV and CDR2 YYDKDF (reference sequence). V lost 8 bases to trimming and J lost 1 base, with 8 bases between them. This chain's CDR3 is CATAMANTEAFF. Here the CDR3 DNA reads TGTGCCACCGCAATGGCGAACACTGAAGCTTTCTTT. Using reference TRBV15 and TRBJ1-1 for the parts outside the CDR3, the full variable domain is DAMVIQNPRYQVTQFGKPVTLSCSQTLNHNVMYWYQQKSSQAPKLLFHYYDKDFNNEADTPDNFQSRRPNTSFCFLDIRSPGLGDTAMYLCATAMANTEAFFGQGTRLTVV.

This clone was seen a few times. The chain joins TRBV4-2 to TRBJ2-4; perhaps TRBD2 as D (6 bases). Trimming removed 0 bases at V and 7 bases at J, with 10 bases between. CDR1 LGHNA and CDR2 YNFKEQ come from the germline V gene. The CDR3 contains 14 residues. The CDR3 loop reads CASSQEGGMNIQYF. In DNA form, the CDR3 reads TGTGCCAGCAGCCAAGAAGGAGGGATGAACATTCAGTACTTC.

The rearrangement uses TRBV27 and TRBJ2-1, with TRBD1 matching 7 bases. Looked up from germline, CDR1 is MNHEY and CDR2 is SMNVEV (reference sequence). There are 15 residues in the CDR3. V lost 4 bases, J lost 0 bases, and 3 bases stayed unmatched. CDR3 loop: CASSYRGSSYNEQFF. The CDR3 DNA sequence: TGTGCCAGCAGTTACAGGGGAAGCTCCTACAATGAGCAGTTCTTC.

The chain carries TRBV29-1 and TRBJ2-7; the D gene is possibly TRBD2 (5 bases). CDR1 is SQVTM and CDR2 is ANQGSEA in the germline V gene. Trimming left V 4 bases short and J 0 bases short, with 10 bases between. The CDR3 extends over 13 amino acids. The CDR3, as DNA: TGCAGCGTTGGGGCGGGCGACTCCTACGAGCAGTACTTC. This gives the protein CSVGAGDSYEQYF.

The chain carries TRBV10-2 and TRBJ2-7; D gene unclear. With 5 bases removed from V and 0 bases from J, the gap between germline ends came to 2 bases. The germline gives CDR1 WSHSY, CDR2 SAAADI. This CDR3 is built from 11 residues. CDR3 DNA sequence: TGCGCCAGCAGTCTCTCCTACGAGCAGTACTTC. Its translation: CASSLSYEQYF.

The chain joins TRBV7-6 to TRBJ2-1; D ambiguous. The germline CDR1 and CDR2 sequences are SGHVS and FNYEAQ. Trimming shortened V by 5 bases and J by 8 bases, and 13 bases separated the two germline ends. This CDR3 contains 13 residues. The DNA of the CDR3 is TGTGCCAGCAGCCTAGAGAGGACCGATGAGCAGTTCTTC. Residues: CASSLERTDEQFF. Using reference TRBV7-6 and TRBJ2-1 for the parts outside the CDR3, the full variable domain is GAGVSQSPRYKVTKRGQDVALRCDPISGHVSLYWYRQALGQGPEFLTYFNYEAQQDKSGLPNDRFSAERPEGSISTLTIQRTEQRDSAMYRCASSLERTDEQFFGPGTRLTVL.

The V and J genes are TRBV4-1 and TRBJ1-1; unclear D gene. The CDR3 has 14 amino acids. V lost 1 base and J lost 4, with 10 bases in between. Per the germline V gene, CDR1 is MGHRA and CDR2 is YSYEKL. The CDR3 DNA reads as TGCGCCAGCAGCCAAGCCGCGGTTCCCACTGAAGCTTTCTTT. This codes for CASSQAAVPTEAFF.

This clone was seen a single time. V usage is TRBV30 and J usage is TRBJ2-3; 7 positions agree with TRBD1. V dropped 1 base and J dropped 0; count of bases not matched to a gene: 4. Germline values: CDR1 GTSNPN, CDR2 SVGIG (reference sequence). CDR3 length equals 15 residues. DNA for the CDR3: TGTGCCTGGAGTGCCCGGGACAGCAGCACAGATACGCAGTATTTT. Translating gives CAWSARDSSTDTQYF. Drawing the rest from reference TRBV30 and TRBJ2-3, the complete variable domain is SQTIHQWPATLVQPVGSPLSLECTVEGTSNPNLYWYRQAAGRGLQLLFYSVGIGQISSEVPQNLSASRPQDRQFILSSKKLLLSDSGFYLCAWSARDSSTDTQYFGPGTRLTVL.

The chain has TRBV7-6 and TRBJ2-5; no reliable D call. V was cut by 5 bases and J by 2 bases, with 15 bases left in between. The CDR3 has 15 amino acids. Germline V gene data show CDR1 as SGHVS and CDR2 as FNYEAQ. The CDR3 region has the DNA TGTGCCAGCAGCCGCACCCTGGGCTATCAAGAGACCCAGTACTTC. Translation: CASSRTLGYQETQYF.

The chain carries TRBV7-2 and TRBJ2-2; 10 bases match TRBD2. The V and J ends lost 1 base and 4 bases, in that order; junction bases with no gene match: 9. CDR1 and CDR2 (germline): SGHTA, FQGNSA. CDR3 length: 18 amino acids. CDR3 residues: CASSLELAGASVTGELFF. CDR3 nucleotides: TGTGCCAGCAGCTTAGAGCTAGCGGGGGCCTCGGTCACCGGGGAGCTGTTTTTT.

This clone was seen just once. The chain uses TRBV2 and TRBJ1-5; tentatively, D is TRBD1 (6 bases). The V gene's germline CDR1 is SNHLY and CDR2 FYNNEI. This CDR3 has 15 residues. Deletions cut 8 bases from V and 1 base from J, with 15 bases between. The CDR3 sequence: CASGAGETSNQPQHF. DNA of the CDR3: TGTGCCAGCGGTGCAGGGGAAACGAGCAATCAGCCCCAGCATTTT.

The chain has TRBV4-1 and TRBJ2-7; D is undetermined. V was trimmed by 0 bases and J by 3 bases, leaving 15 bases between them. Germline CDR1 reads MGHRA; CDR2 reads YSYEKL. CDR3 length equals 16 residues. The CDR3 bases are TGCGCCAGCAGCCAAGATGCCCAATTGGGTAGCTACGAGCAGTACTTC. Its translation: CASSQDAQLGSYEQYF.

The chain couples TRBV5-6 to TRBJ2-1, with TRBD2 matching over 7 bases. The germline gives CDR1 SGHDT, CDR2 YYEEEE. The CDR3 runs to 17 residues. V lost 1 base and J lost 0; bases outside the gene matches: 7. The CDR3, as DNA: TGTGCCAGCAGCTTGTTAATCGGGGGGAGCTCCTACAATGAGCAGTTCTTC. Protein: CASSLLIGGSSYNEQFF.

This clone has only one observation. The chain employs TRBV7-9 and TRBJ2-7; D remains ambiguous. V was trimmed by 5 bases and J by 0 bases, leaving 14 bases between them. This CDR3 spans 15 amino acids. In germline, CDR1 is SEHNR, CDR2 FQNEAQ (reference sequence). The CDR3 DNA reads TGTGCCAGCAGCCCCCCCAAGGAAAGCTCCTACGAGCAGTACTTC. Translated: CASSPPKESSYEQYF.

The genes are TRBV14 and TRBJ1-2, with D hard to call. This CDR3 has 13 residues. Trimming stripped 0 bases from V and 5 bases from J, with 7 bases between. The V gene's germline CDR1 is SGHDN and CDR2 FVKESK. CDR3 coding DNA: TGTGCCAGCAGCCAAGATTCCCGGTATGGCTACACCTTC. Protein product: CASSQDSRYGYTF.

The chain carries TRBV7-9 and TRBJ2-3; no firm D call. The germline gives CDR1 SEHNR, CDR2 FQNEAQ (reference sequence). V was pared by 4 bases and J by 0 bases, with 11 bases between. This CDR3 has 15 amino acids. The CDR3 here is CASSSLGSSTDTQYF. Written as DNA, the CDR3 is TGTGCCAGCAGCTCCTTGGGGTCTAGCACAGATACGCAGTATTTT.

V gene TRBV19 combines with J gene TRBJ2-7; D is undetermined. There are 15 residues in the CDR3. Trimming shortened V by 0 bases and J by 0 bases, and 9 bases separated the two germline ends. The germline V gene has CDR1 LNHDA and CDR2 SQIVND (reference sequence). The CDR3: CASSIDSGTSYEQYF. The DNA for the CDR3 is TGTGCCAGTAGTATAGATTCGGGCACCTCCTACGAGCAGTACTTC.

The chain couples TRBV4-1 to TRBJ2-5, with 8 bases that match TRBD1. The J call is doubtful: the DNA matches TRBJ2-7 better. The CDR3 has 16 residues. Germline lookup yields CDR1 MGHRA and CDR2 YSYEKL. CDR3 residues: CASSQEQAGGQYEQYF. The CDR3 nucleotides read TGCGCCAGCAGCCAAGAGCAGGCAGGGGGCCAATACGAGCAGTACTTC.

This chain links TRBV6-6 with TRBJ2-3; D remains unclear. CDR1 is MNHNY and CDR2 is SVGAGI in the germline V gene (reference sequence). The V and J ends lost 6 bases and 4 bases respectively, with 14 bases between them. This CDR3 is 14 amino acids long. The CDR3 DNA is TGTGCCAGCAGCACAATTAGACAACCAGATACGCAGTATTTT. This gives the protein CASSTIRQPDTQYF.

CDR3 in DNA: TGTGCCAGCAGCTTAGTTTCGGTGAACACTGAAGCTTTCTTT. It is translated as CASSLVSVNTEAFF. The rearrangement uses TRBV7-9 and TRBJ1-1, with D uncertain. CDR3 length equals 14 residues. Trimming removed 1 base at V and 0 bases at J, with 6 bases between. The V gene's germline CDR1 is SEHNR and CDR2 FQNEAQ (reference sequence).

J is TRBJ2-7 and V is TRBV14; 9 positions agree with TRBD2. From germline, CDR1 is SGHDN and CDR2 FVKESK. The CDR3 is made up of 14 amino acids. V shed 4 bases and J 5 bases; nucleotides not matched to a gene: 6. The CDR3 region has the DNA TGTGCCAGCAGCCGGGCTAGCGGGACGCACGAGCAGTACTTC. Translated, it gives CASSRASGTHEQYF.

V and J are TRBV25-1 and TRBJ2-3; 8 nucleotides agree with TRBD1. Germline loops: CDR1 MGHDK, CDR2 SYGVNS. The CDR3 is 15 residues long. Unmatched junction bases numbered 1, after V lost 1 base and J lost 1 base. The CDR3 DNA is TGTGCCAGCAGTGAATTGGGACAGGGCACAGATACGCAGTATTTT. It codes for CASSELGQGTDTQYF.

V gene TRBV19 combines with J gene TRBJ2-7, with a weak D call TRBD2 (5 bases). Trimming cost V 1 base and J 2 bases, with 9 bases left between them. Germline V CDR1 and CDR2: LNHDA, SQIVND (reference sequence). The CDR3 has 14 amino acids. The CDR3 region has the DNA TGTGCCAGTAGTATAGTGAAGGAGGCCTACGAGCAGTACTTC. This gives the protein CASSIVKEAYEQYF.

The chain couples TRBV6-5 to TRBJ2-1, with D perhaps matching TRBD2 (5 bases). Germline CDR1 reads MNHEY; CDR2 reads SVGAGI. Trimming removed 2 bases from V and 7 bases from J, with 12 bases in between. The CDR3 is made up of 14 amino acids. The CDR3 spells CASSYRLAVNEQFF. CDR3 sequence (DNA): TGTGCCAGCAGTTACCGGCTAGCCGTGAATGAGCAGTTCTTC.

This clone was detected only once. In DNA form, the CDR3 reads TGTGCCAGCAGTTTGGGACAGGGAGGCGGTCAGCCCCAGCATTTT. Its protein is CASSLGQGGGQPQHF. The chain is built from TRBV6-6 and TRBJ1-5, with 9 bases lining up with TRBD1. CDR1 and CDR2 from the germline V gene are MNHNY and SVGAGI (reference sequence). Trimming at V came to 4 bases and at J to 6 bases, leaving 7 bases not matched to a gene. CDR3 length: 15 amino acids.

A word on this clone: Germline and junction disagree at one end, which may indicate a read error. This rearrangement joins TRBV9 to TRBJ1-3; D not certain. Per germline, CDR1 SGDLS and CDR2 YYNGEE. The CDR3 runs to 15 residues. The CDR3, as DNA: TGTGCCAGCAGCCCCTGGGCCTCGCCGGGAAGCACCATATATTTT. Its protein is CASSPWASPGSTIYF. Using reference TRBV9 and TRBJ1-3 for the parts outside the CDR3, the full variable domain is DSGVTQTPKHLITATGQRVTLRCSPRSGDLSVYWYQQSLDQGLQFLIQYYNGEERAKGNILERFSAQQFPDLHSELNLSSLELGDSALYFCASSPWASPGSTIYFGEGSWLTVV.